This paragraph reports one TCR beta chain. The antigen remains unidentified. Only in-frame clones appear in the TCRdb table, and some are missing; sequencing was by immunoSEQ multiplex PCR. In the table there are about 2.1 million clones, just over 90% of which are singletons. This entry comes from a study of shared clonotypes between healthy human individuals. The naive CD8 subset, CD45RO-negative cells positively selected for CCR7, excluded terminally differentiated effector memory CD45RA+ cells. The healthy adult donors were HIV-negative and reported no recent acute infections or vaccinations. Unmatched junction bases numbered 20, after V lost 6 bases and J lost 7 bases. The CDR3 is 17 amino acids. Germline V lookup: CDR1 MDHEN, CDR2 SYDVKM. General study results and limits: Rarefaction demonstrated incomplete sorted-subset sequencing despite large depth.

The clonotype originates from a man younger than 35 in good health. Some clones in this sample may be carry-over from other donors' samples. Sequenced sample: naive CD8+ T cells from PBMCs. V gene TRBV28 combines with J gene TRBJ2-7, with 8 bases aligning to TRBD2. CDR3 residues: CASSRIRPGLETNEQYF. The CDR3 nucleotides read TGTGCCAGCAGCCGAATCCGCCCGGGACTAGAGACTAATGAGCAGTACTTC. The full variable domain, its missing parts supplied by reference TRBV28 and TRBJ2-7, is DVKVTQSSRYLVKRTGEKVFLECVQDMDHENMFWYRQDPGLGLRLIYFSYDVKMKEKGDIPEGYSVSREKKERFSLILESASTNQTSMYLCASSRIRPGLETNEQYFGPGTRLTVT.